This TCR beta chain was sequenced for a study of cytomegalovirus exposure and HLA in healthy donors. This clone was recorded only once. Its antigen is currently unknown. Germline is not matched at one junction end, which may reflect a read error. Per the germline V gene, CDR1 is SSHAT and CDR2 is FNYEAQ (reference sequence). This CDR3 contains 13 residues. Clones were read by immunoSEQ multiplex PCR, and TCRdb kept only the in-frame ones, dropping some. This table holds under 100,000 clones, 95% to 98% found once. The study, taken as a whole, reports: The authors listed 164 TCR beta chains as cytomegalovirus-associated. In vitro work confirmed that a few CMV-associated chains recognize CMV antigens. Many donors carried some public TCRs, although rarity characterized most TCR sequences. The tendency of first-cohort TCR clusters to co-occur in the 120 validation repertoires was identified by a subsequent analysis.

The V call is TRBV7-7, the J call TRBJ2-3; D gene unclear. Sequences were obtained from PBMCs. The TCR sequence derives from a man between 18 and 35 years old in good health and CMV-seronegative. CDR3 loop: CASSLSPTDTQYF. The CDR3 nucleotides read TGTGCTAGCAGCTTAAGCCCCACAGATACGCAGTATTTT.